This TCR beta chain stems from a study of spatial heterogeneity in lung cancer. Study-level background: The library had UMIs, and each TCR and UMI pair averaged more than ten raw reads.

The CDR3 sequence is 12 residues long. V was cut by 0 bases and J by 7 bases, with 3 bases left in between. Germline CDR1 SGHAT, CDR2 FQNNGV. Findings and limits, study-wide: Nonsynonymous mutation counts, ubiquitous and regional, were tracked by the respective counts of ubiquitous and regional expanded TCRs. Mutation counts in tumors were tracked by counts of expanded intratumoral alpha and beta TCRs.

This clonotype was counted at least ten times. Antigen: not known. Time point given: sample taken at primary tumor resection. The 60 to 90 donors had untreated early-stage non-small cell lung cancer. Unsorted whole RNA samples from tumor, nontumor lung or frozen PBMC were sequenced. In TCRdb, the 5' RACE reads were re-called with MiXCR into one record per CDR3 protein. The sample consists of some 100,000 distinct CDR3 sequences, 4.4% of them appearing once. Specimen: lung tumor tissue, collected at surgery. The receptor comes from a male donor with early-stage non-small cell lung cancer. The chain joins TRBV11-2 to TRBJ1-4; D not certain. Here the CDR3 DNA reads TGTGCCAGCAGCTTAGAGCGTGAAAAACTGTTTTTT. Encoded protein: CASSLEREKLFF.